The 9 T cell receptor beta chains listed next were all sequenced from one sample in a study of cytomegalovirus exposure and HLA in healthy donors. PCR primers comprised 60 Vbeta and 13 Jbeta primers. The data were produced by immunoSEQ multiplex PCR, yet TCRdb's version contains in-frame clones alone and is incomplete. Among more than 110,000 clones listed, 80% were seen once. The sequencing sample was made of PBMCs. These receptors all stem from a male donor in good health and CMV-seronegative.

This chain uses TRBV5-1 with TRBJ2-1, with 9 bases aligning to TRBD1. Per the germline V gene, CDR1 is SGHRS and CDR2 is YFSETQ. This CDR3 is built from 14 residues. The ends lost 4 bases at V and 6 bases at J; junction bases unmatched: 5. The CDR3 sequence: CASSMGQGINEQFF. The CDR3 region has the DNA TGCGCCAGCAGCATGGGACAGGGTATCAATGAGCAGTTCTTC.

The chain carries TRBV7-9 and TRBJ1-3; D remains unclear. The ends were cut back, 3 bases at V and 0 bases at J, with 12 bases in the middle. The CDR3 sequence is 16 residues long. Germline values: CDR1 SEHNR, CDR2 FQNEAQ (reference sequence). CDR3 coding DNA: TGTGCCAGCAGCTTGACGGAGTTGGTCTCTGGAAACACCATATATTTT. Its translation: CASSLTELVSGNTIYF.

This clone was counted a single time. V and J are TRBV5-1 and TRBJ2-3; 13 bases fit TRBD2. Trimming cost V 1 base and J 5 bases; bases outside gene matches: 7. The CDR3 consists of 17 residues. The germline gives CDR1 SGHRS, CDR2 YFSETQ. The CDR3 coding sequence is TGCGCCAGCAGCTTGACTAGCGGGGGGGCTGGAGAAGATACGCAGTATTTT. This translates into CASSLTSGGAGEDTQYF.

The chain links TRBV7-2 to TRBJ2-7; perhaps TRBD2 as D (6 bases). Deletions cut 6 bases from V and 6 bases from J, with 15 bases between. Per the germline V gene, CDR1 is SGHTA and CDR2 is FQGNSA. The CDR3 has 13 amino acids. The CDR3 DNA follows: TGTGCCAGCAGTCCACTAGGGAGGTTCGAGCAGTACTTC. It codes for CASSPLGRFEQYF. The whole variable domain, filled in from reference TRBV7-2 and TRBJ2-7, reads GAGVSQSPSNKVTEKGKDVELRCDPISGHTALYWYRQSLGQGLEFLIYFQGNSAPDKSGLPSDRFSAERTGGSVSTLTIQRTQQEDSAVYLCASSPLGRFEQYFGPGTRLTVT.

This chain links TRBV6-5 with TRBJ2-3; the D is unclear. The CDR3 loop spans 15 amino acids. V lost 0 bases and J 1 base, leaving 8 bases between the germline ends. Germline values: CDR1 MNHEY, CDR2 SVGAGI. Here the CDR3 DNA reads TGTGCCAGCAGTTACTCGATGGCGGGCACAGATACGCAGTATTTT. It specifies CASSYSMAGTDTQYF.

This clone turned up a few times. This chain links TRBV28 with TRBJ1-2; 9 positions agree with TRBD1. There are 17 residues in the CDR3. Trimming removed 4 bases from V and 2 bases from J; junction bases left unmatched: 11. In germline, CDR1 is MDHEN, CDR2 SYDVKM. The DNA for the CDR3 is TGTGCCAGCAGTTACTACCGGGACAGGGAGAAGAACTATGGCTACACCTTC. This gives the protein CASSYYRDREKNYGYTF.

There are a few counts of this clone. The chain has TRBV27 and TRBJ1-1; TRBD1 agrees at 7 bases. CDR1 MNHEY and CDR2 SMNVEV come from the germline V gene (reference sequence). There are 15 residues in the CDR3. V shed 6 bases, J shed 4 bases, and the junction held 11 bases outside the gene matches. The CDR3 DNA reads TGTGCCAGCAGACGTAATACAGGGGTCGGCACTGAAGCTTTCTTT. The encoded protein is CASRRNTGVGTEAFF.

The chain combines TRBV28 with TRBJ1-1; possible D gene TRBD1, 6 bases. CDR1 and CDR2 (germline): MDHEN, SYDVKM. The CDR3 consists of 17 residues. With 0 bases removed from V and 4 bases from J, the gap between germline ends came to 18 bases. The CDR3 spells CASSLWKRDRRGTEAFF. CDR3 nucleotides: TGTGCCAGCAGTTTATGGAAAAGAGACAGGCGAGGCACTGAAGCTTTCTTT.

The CDR3 reads CASSLDYSGWGGLDTQYF. CDR3 DNA: TGTGCCAGCAGCTTAGACTACTCGGGGTGGGGGGGCCTCGATACGCAGTATTTT. This sequence joins TRBV11-2 and TRBJ2-3, with TRBD2 as a possible D gene (7 bases). Per the germline V gene, CDR1 is SGHAT and CDR2 is FQNNGV. The CDR3 is made up of 18 amino acids. Trimming left V 0 bases short and J 6 bases short, with 22 bases between.